This T cell receptor (beta chain) was recorded in a study of blood T cells in healthy people across ages. Through a sample-barcoded 5' primer and a J-beta primer mix, a second PCR was run for about 6 to 11 cycles. TCRdb ran MiXCR on the 5' RACE reads and lists one entry per CDR3 protein. The sample shows fewer than 950,000 distinct CDR3 sequences, 53% of them seen only once. This clonotype was obtained from a man older than 75 in good health. Sequencing was performed on blood.

The CDR3 nucleotides are TGTGCCAGCCTCTTGGAGGGTGGTAAGGGGGGCTACACCTTC. It codes for CASLLEGGKGGYTF. The J gene is TRBJ1-2, the V gene TRBV2, with D possibly TRBD1 on 5 matching bases. The germline V gene has CDR1 SNHLY and CDR2 FYNNEI. This CDR3 spans 14 amino acids. Trimming pared 8 bases from V and 8 bases from J, leaving 21 bases between.